This T cell receptor (beta chain) was profiled in a study of blood T cells in healthy people across ages. Study-level points and caveats: Versus aged donors, long-lived donors had higher diversity and more naive CD4+ cells. Across the age range, TCR beta diversity per million T cells fell in a roughly linear way.

Alongside a J-beta primer mix, a sample-barcoded 5' primer served in a second PCR lasting about 7 to 12 cycles. A tag from a template-switch adaptor with 12 random nucleotides marked each cDNA molecule. TCRdb passed the 5' RACE reads through MiXCR, listing each CDR3 protein once. The sample has 1.5 million to 2 million distinct CDR3 sequences, 28% seen once. Germline V lookup: CDR1 LNHNV, CDR2 YYDKDF (reference sequence). V was pared by 1 base and J by 9 bases, with 9 bases of the junction left unmatched. CDR3 size: 15 residues. Every donor contributed roughly 10 milliliters of peripheral blood by blood draw. About this clonotype itself: No antigen is known for it.

The chain has TRBV15 and TRBJ2-1; 7 nucleotides line up with TRBD2. This TCR was recovered from a woman aged 30 to 39 in good health. The source material was blood. The CDR3 is CATSRGDGGWSEQFF. CDR3 nucleotide sequence: TGTGCCACCAGCAGAGGGGACGGGGGGTGGAGTGAGCAGTTCTTC.